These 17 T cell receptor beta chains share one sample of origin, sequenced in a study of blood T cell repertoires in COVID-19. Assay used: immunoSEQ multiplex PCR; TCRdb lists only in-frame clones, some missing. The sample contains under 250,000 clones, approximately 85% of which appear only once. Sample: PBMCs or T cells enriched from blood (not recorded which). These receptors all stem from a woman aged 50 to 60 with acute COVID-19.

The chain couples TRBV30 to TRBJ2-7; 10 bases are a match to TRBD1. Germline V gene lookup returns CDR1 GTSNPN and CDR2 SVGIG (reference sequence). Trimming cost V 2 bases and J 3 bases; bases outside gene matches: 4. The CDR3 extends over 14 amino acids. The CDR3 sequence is CAWSYGTGDYEQYF. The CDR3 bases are TGTGCCTGGAGTTATGGGACAGGGGACTACGAGCAGTACTTC.

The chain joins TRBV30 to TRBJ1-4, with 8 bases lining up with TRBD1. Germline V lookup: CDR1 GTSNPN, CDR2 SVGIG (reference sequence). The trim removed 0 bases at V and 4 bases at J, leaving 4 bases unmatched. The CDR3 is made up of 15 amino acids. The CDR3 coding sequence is TGTGCCTGGAGTGTACAGGGGGGGAATAATGAAAAACTGTTTTTT. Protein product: CAWSVQGGNNEKLFF.

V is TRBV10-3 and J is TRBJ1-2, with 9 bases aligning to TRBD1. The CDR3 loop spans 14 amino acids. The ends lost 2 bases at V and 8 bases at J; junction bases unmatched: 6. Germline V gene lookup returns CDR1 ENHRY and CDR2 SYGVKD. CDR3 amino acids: CAISEVGQGSGYTF. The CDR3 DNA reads TGTGCCATCAGTGAGGTGGGACAGGGATCAGGCTACACCTTC.

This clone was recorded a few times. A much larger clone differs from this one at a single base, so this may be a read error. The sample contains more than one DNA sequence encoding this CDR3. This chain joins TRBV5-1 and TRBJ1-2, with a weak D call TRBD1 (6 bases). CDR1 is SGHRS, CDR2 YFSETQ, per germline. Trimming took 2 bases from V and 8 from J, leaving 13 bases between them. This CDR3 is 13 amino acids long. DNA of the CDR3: TGCGCCAGCAGCTTAGCAGGGGTGGGGGGCTACACCTTC. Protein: CASSLAGVGGYTF.

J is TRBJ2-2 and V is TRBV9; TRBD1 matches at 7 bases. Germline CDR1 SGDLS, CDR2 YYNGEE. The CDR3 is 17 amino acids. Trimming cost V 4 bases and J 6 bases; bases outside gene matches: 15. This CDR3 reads CASSNIPGQLSSGELFF. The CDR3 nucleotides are TGTGCCAGCAGCAATATCCCGGGACAGCTTTCTTCCGGGGAGCTGTTTTTT.

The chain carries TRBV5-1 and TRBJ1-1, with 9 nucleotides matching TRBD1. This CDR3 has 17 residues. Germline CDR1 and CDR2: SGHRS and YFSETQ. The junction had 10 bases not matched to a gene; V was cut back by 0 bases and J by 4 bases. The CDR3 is CASSLAPGQGKGTEAFF. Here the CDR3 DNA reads TGCGCCAGCAGCTTGGCCCCGGGACAGGGAAAAGGCACTGAAGCTTTCTTT. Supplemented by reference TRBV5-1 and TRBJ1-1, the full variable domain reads KAGVTQTPRYLIKTRGQQVTLSCSPISGHRSVSWYQQTPGQGLQFLFEYFSETQRNKGNFPGRFSGRQFSNSRSEMNVSTLELGDSALYLCASSLAPGQGKGTEAFFGQGTRLTVV.

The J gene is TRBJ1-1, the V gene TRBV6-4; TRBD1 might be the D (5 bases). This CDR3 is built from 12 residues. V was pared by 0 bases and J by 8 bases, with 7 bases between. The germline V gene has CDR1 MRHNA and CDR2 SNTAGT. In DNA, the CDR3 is TGTGCCAGCAGTGACTCGAAGGGGGAAGCTTTCTTT. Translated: CASSDSKGEAFF.

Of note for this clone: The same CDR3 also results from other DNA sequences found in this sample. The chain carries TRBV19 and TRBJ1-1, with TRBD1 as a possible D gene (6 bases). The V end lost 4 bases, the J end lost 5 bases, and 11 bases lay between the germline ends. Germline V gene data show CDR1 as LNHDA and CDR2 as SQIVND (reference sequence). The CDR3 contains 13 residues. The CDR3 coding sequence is TGTGCCAGTAGTAGCCAAAGGGGGACTGAAGCTTTCTTT. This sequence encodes CASSSQRGTEAFF.

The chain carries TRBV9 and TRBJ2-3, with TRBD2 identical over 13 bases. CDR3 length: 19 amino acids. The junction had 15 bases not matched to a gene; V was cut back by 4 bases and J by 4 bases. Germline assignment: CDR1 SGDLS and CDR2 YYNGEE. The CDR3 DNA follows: TGTGCCAGCAGCCCCCGACTAGCGGGGGGCGGTTCCTTGGCAGATACGCAGTATTTT. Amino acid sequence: CASSPRLAGGGSLADTQYF.

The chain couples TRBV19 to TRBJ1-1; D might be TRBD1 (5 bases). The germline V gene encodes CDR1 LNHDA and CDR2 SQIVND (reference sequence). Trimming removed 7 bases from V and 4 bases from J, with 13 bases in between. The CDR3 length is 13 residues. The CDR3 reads CASTRQSFTEAFF. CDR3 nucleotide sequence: TGTGCCAGTACTCGACAGTCTTTCACTGAAGCTTTCTTT.

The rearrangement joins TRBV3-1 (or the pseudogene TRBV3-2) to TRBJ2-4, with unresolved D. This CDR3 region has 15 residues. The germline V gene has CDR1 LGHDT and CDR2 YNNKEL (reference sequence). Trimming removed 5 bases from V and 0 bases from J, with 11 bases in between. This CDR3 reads CASSSYSLAKNIQYF. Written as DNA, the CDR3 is TGTGCCAGCAGCTCCTACAGTCTAGCCAAAAACATTCAGTACTTC.

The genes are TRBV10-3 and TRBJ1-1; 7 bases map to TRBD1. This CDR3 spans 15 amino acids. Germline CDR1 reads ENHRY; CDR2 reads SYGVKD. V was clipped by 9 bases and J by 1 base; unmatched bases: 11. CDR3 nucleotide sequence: TGTGCCATAAACAGGGGAGGAATGGGGAACACTGAAGCTTTCTTT. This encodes CAINRGGMGNTEAFF.

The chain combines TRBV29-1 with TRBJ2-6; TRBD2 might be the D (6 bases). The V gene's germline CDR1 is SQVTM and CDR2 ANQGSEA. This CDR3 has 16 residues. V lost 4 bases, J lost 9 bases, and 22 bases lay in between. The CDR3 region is CSVGGDPVSGDNVLTF. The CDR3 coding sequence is TGCAGCGTTGGGGGGGACCCAGTTTCCGGTGACAACGTCCTGACTTTC.

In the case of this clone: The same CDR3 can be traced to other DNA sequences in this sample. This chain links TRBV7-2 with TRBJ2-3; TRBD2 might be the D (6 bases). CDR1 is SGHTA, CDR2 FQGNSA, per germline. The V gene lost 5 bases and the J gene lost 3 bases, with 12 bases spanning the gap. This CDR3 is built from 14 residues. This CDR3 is CASSPGLATDTQYF. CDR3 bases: TGTGCCAGCAGCCCGGGACTGGCTACAGATACGCAGTATTTT.

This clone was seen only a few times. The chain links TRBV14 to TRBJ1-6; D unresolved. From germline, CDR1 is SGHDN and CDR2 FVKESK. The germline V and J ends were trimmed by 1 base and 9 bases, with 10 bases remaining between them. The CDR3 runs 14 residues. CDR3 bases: TGTGCCAGCAGCCAAGGTTCCACAACTTCACCCCTCCACTTT. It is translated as CASSQGSTTSPLHF. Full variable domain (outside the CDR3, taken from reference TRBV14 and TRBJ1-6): EAGVTQFPSHSVIEKGQTVTLRCDPISGHDNLYWYRRVMGKEIKFLLHFVKESKQDESGMPNNRFLAERTGGTYSTLKVQPAELEDSGVYFCASSQGSTTSPLHFGNGTRLTVT.

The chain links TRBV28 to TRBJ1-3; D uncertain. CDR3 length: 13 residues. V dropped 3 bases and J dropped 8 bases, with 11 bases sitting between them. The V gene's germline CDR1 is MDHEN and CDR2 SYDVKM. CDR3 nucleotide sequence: TGTGCCAGCAGTTTTAGAGGTTACGACACCATATATTTT. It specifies CASSFRGYDTIYF.

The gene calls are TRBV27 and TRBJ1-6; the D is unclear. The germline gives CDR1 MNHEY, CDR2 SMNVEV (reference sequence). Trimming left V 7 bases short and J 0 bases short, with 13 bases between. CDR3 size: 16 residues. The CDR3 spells CASTHDKSSYNSPLHF. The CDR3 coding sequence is TGTGCCAGCACCCACGACAAGAGCTCCTATAATTCACCCCTCCACTTT.